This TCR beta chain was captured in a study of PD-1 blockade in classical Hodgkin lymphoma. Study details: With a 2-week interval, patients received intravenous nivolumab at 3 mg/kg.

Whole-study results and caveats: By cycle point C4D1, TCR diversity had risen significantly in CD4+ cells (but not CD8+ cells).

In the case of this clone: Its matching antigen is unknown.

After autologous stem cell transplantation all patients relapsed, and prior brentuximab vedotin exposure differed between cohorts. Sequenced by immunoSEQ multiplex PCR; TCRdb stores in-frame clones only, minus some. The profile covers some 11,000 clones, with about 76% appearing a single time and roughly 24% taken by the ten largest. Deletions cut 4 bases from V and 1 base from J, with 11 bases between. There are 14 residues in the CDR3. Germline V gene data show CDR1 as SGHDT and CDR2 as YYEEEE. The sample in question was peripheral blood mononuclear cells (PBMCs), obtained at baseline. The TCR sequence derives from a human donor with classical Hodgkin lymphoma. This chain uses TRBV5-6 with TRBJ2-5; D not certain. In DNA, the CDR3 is TGTGCCAGCAGCCCCGACCCTGGCCAAGAGACCCAGTACTTC. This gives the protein CASSPDPGQETQYF.